This entry lists 26 T cell receptor beta chains sequenced from one sample in a study of blood T cell repertoires in COVID-19. Assay used: immunoSEQ multiplex PCR; TCRdb lists only in-frame clones, some missing. Found here are 68,000 or so clones, around 87% of them singletons; the top ten hold roughly 7%. Sequenced: peripheral blood. The receptor set was obtained from a man aged 50 to 59 with active COVID-19.

The rearrangement uses TRBV6-6 and TRBJ2-7, with D unclear. Trimming took off 0 bases at V and 2 bases at J, with 8 bases between the two ends. CDR1 and CDR2 (germline): MNHNY, SVGAGI (reference sequence). The CDR3 length is 14 residues. CDR3 DNA sequence: TGTGCCAGCAGTTACTCGGGCAGCCCCTACGAGCAGTACTTC. The encoded protein is CASSYSGSPYEQYF.

The rearrangement joins TRBV5-1 to TRBJ2-5, with no clear D. This CDR3 comprises 14 residues. In germline, CDR1 is SGHRS, CDR2 YFSETQ. The V and J ends lost 2 bases and 0 bases respectively, with 8 bases between them. The CDR3 region is CASSLSLYQETQYF. DNA of the CDR3: TGCGCCAGCAGCTTATCCTTGTACCAAGAGACCCAGTACTTC.

This chain links TRBV11-2 with TRBJ2-3; D unclear. The CDR3 runs 13 residues. V was shortened by 2 bases and J by 7 bases, with 10 bases between the two germline ends. Germline V gives CDR1 SGHAT, CDR2 FQNNGV. In nucleotides, the CDR3 is TGTGCCAGCAGCTTAACAGCCGTGAATACGCAGTATTTT. This translates into CASSLTAVNTQYF.

This clone was seen once. The V call is TRBV24-1, the J call TRBJ1-4, with D hard to call. CDR1 KGHDR and CDR2 SFDVKD come from the germline V gene. The CDR3 consists of 14 residues. Trimming took off 1 base at V and 8 bases at J, with 10 bases between the two ends. CDR3 in DNA: TGTGCCACCAGTGATTTCCACGAGTGGGAAAAACTGTTTTTT. Its translation is CATSDFHEWEKLFF.

The genes are TRBV20-1 and TRBJ2-1, with D possibly being TRBD1 (6 bases). Germline V gene data show CDR1 as DFQATT and CDR2 as SNEGSKA (reference sequence). The length of the CDR3 is 11 residues. The V and J ends lost 5 bases and 7 bases respectively, with 9 bases between them. CDR3 DNA: TGCAGTGCTGGAACAGGGAATGAGCAGTTCTTC. This gives the protein CSAGTGNEQFF.

V usage is TRBV19 and J usage is TRBJ2-1; D possibly corresponds to TRBD2 (5 bases). Trimming cost V 5 bases and J 10 bases, with 21 bases left between them. There are 15 residues in the CDR3. Germline assignment: CDR1 LNHDA and CDR2 SQIVND (reference sequence). CDR3 amino acids: CASSPLEGTIWEQFF. The CDR3 DNA sequence: TGTGCCAGTAGTCCCCTCGAGGGTACGATCTGGGAGCAGTTCTTC.

V is TRBV5-4 and J is TRBJ2-5; TRBD1 is a possible D gene (5 bases). This CDR3 spans 15 amino acids. Trimming cost V 4 bases and J 1 base, with 14 bases left between them. Germline values: CDR1 SGHNT, CDR2 YYREEE (reference sequence). The CDR3 spells CASSKTGMSQETQYF. CDR3 nucleotide sequence: TGTGCCAGCAGCAAAACAGGAATGAGCCAAGAGACCCAGTACTTC.

This clone was observed a single time. This chain joins TRBV27 and TRBJ1-2; 7 nucleotides agree with TRBD1. Germline lookup yields CDR1 MNHEY and CDR2 SMNVEV (reference sequence). The junction had 4 bases not matched to a gene; V was cut back by 5 bases and J by 4 bases. The CDR3 has 13 residues. The chain's CDR3 is CASSPWTGYGYTF. In DNA form, the CDR3 reads TGTGCCAGCAGTCCGTGGACAGGCTATGGCTACACCTTC.

The J gene is TRBJ2-2, the V gene TRBV3-1 (or the pseudogene TRBV3-2), with 8 nucleotides matching TRBD2. This CDR3 has 17 residues. Germline V CDR1 and CDR2: LGHDT, YNNKEL (reference sequence). V was clipped by 0 bases and J by 5 bases; unmatched bases: 8. CDR3 DNA: TGTGCCAGCAGCCAAGATGGAGCGGGGGTTGATACCGGGGAGCTGTTTTTT. It codes for CASSQDGAGVDTGELFF.

The J gene is TRBJ2-5, the V gene TRBV12-3 or TRBV12-4; no clear D gene. V was clipped by 5 bases and J by 4 bases, with 5 bases between them. The CDR3 runs 11 residues. Here the CDR3 DNA reads TGTGCCAGCAGTGTCCGAGAGACCCAGTACTTC. This encodes CASSVRETQYF.

The chain links TRBV9 to TRBJ2-5, with TRBD1 matching 8 bases. CDR1 is SGDLS, CDR2 YYNGEE, per germline. With 0 bases clipped from V and 3 bases from J, the junction kept 13 bases outside the gene matches. The CDR3 runs to 18 residues. CDR3 DNA sequence: TGTGCCAGCAGCGTAGATGCAGGGGGCTTCTGGGGAAAAGAGACCCAGTACTTC. It translates to CASSVDAGGFWGKETQYF. Full variable domain (rest looked up from reference TRBV9 and TRBJ2-5): DSGVTQTPKHLITATGQRVTLRCSPRSGDLSVYWYQQSLDQGLQFLIQYYNGEERAKGNILERFSAQQFPDLHSELNLSSLELGDSALYFCASSVDAGGFWGKETQYFGPGTRLLVL.

CDR3 protein: CASSLAGVIPNEQFF. The CDR3 nucleotides read TGTGCCAGCAGTTTAGCGGGGGTTATCCCTAATGAGCAGTTCTTC. This chain uses TRBV27 with TRBJ2-1; 7 nucleotides align to TRBD2. Germline CDR1 and CDR2: MNHEY and SMNVEV (reference sequence). This CDR3 is built from 15 residues. The junction had 8 bases not matched to a gene; V was cut back by 2 bases and J by 7 bases.

The chain recombines TRBV6-2 or TRBV6-3 with TRBJ1-2, with D tentatively TRBD1 (6 bases). Trimming removed 5 bases at V and 3 bases at J, with 10 bases between. The V gene's germline CDR1 is MNHEY and CDR2 SVGEGT. The CDR3 has 13 residues. The CDR3 protein is CASSDAGDYGYTF. CDR3 nucleotides: TGTGCCAGCAGTGATGCAGGGGACTATGGCTACACCTTC.

The chain couples TRBV4-1 to TRBJ2-5; a possible D gene is TRBD1 (5 bases). CDR1 is MGHRA, CDR2 YSYEKL, per germline. The CDR3 length is 14 residues. Trimming removed 4 bases from V and 1 base from J, with 10 bases in between. This chain's CDR3 is CASSRQGAQETQYF. The CDR3 DNA sequence: TGCGCCAGCAGCCGCCAAGGGGCCCAAGAGACCCAGTACTTC.

The chain links TRBV6-5 to TRBJ1-2; 7 bases agree with TRBD1. This CDR3 is built from 13 residues. Unmatched junction bases numbered 6, after V lost 7 bases and J lost 4 bases. Germline V gene sequence: CDR1 MNHEY, CDR2 SVGAGI. The CDR3 sequence is CASTDRETYGYTF. The CDR3 coding sequence is TGTGCCAGCACCGACAGGGAGACCTATGGCTACACCTTC.

The chain employs TRBV30 and TRBJ1-5, with D possibly TRBD1 on 6 matching bases. Trimming removed 5 bases from V and 5 bases from J, with 13 bases in between. CDR3 length: 13 residues. The germline gives CDR1 GTSNPN, CDR2 SVGIG (reference sequence). CDR3 nucleotide sequence: TGTGCCTGGTCGACAGGATACGATCAGCCCCAGCATTTT. Its protein product is CAWSTGYDQPQHF.

The chain carries TRBV28 and TRBJ2-7, with TRBD2 identical over 13 bases. CDR1 is MDHEN, CDR2 SYDVKM, per germline. V lost 7 bases to trimming and J lost 6 bases; unmatched junction nucleotides: 9. CDR3 length equals 15 residues. For the CDR3, the DNA is TGTGCCAGCACCAAACTAGCGGGGGGGCCGGTCGAGCAGTACTTC. It encodes CASTKLAGGPVEQYF.

With respect to this clone: The DNA is omitted, as the CDR3 cannot be located on it reliably, and the CDR3 follows TCRdb's listing. This chain links TRBV6-5 with TRBJ1-5; the table gives TRBD1 as D, unverified against the DNA. The CDR3 length is 16 residues, termini included. Germline V gives CDR1 MNHEY, CDR2 SVGAGI. CDR3 amino acids: CASSSSDRYSNQPQHF.

The chain has TRBV7-9 and TRBJ1-2; TRBD1 matches 8 bases. The CDR3 is 14 residues long. The trim removed 7 bases at V and 7 bases at J, leaving 11 bases unmatched. Germline V lookup: CDR1 SEHNR, CDR2 FQNEAQ (reference sequence). The CDR3 spells CASTFSGGEAGYTF. In DNA, the CDR3 is TGTGCCAGCACCTTTTCAGGGGGCGAGGCTGGCTACACCTTC.

J is TRBJ2-5 and V is TRBV2; TRBD2 is a possible D gene (5 bases). The germline V gene has CDR1 SNHLY and CDR2 FYNNEI. V lost 0 bases, J lost 3 bases, and 14 bases lay in between. The CDR3 spans 16 residues. The CDR3 DNA reads as TGTGCCAGCAGTGAAGCGCCCGGGGTATTAGAAGAGACCCAGTACTTC. This sequence encodes CASSEAPGVLEETQYF.

The chain is built from TRBV4-3 and TRBJ1-2; D may be TRBD1 (6 bases). CDR1 is LGHNA and CDR2 is YSLEER in the germline V gene. The length of the CDR3 is 16 residues. Trimming shortened V by 0 bases and J by 7 bases, and 18 bases separated the two germline ends. CDR3 protein: CASSQDLRPTRGGYTF. The CDR3 DNA follows: TGCGCCAGCAGCCAAGATCTCAGGCCGACCAGGGGTGGCTACACCTTC.

The chain couples TRBV7-2 to TRBJ2-7; a weak D match, TRBD2 (6 bases). The V gene's germline CDR1 is SGHTA and CDR2 FQGNSA. This CDR3 has 16 amino acids. With 5 bases removed from V and 2 bases from J, the gap between germline ends came to 19 bases. CDR3 region: CASSTRGAGIAYEQYF. Written as DNA, the CDR3 is TGTGCCAGCAGCACCCGGGGCGCGGGGATAGCCTACGAGCAGTACTTC.

This clone was found once. The chain employs TRBV5-1 and TRBJ1-2, with D possibly being TRBD1 (6 bases). The V end lost 5 bases, the J end lost 8 bases, and 22 bases lay between the germline ends. The CDR3 totals 15 residues. Germline lookup yields CDR1 SGHRS and CDR2 YFSETQ. CDR3 sequence (DNA): TGCGCCAGCAGTTTAACCACAGGGAACTCGAACGGCTACACCTTC. This codes for CASSLTTGNSNGYTF.

The chain couples TRBV7-2 to TRBJ2-7, with TRBD2 matching over 12 bases. Losses at the gene ends were 0 bases for V and 2 bases for J; bases not matched to a gene: 11. Per germline, CDR1 SGHTA and CDR2 FQGNSA. CDR3 length: 19 amino acids. The CDR3 protein is CASSLASRTSGEPTYEQYF. As DNA, the CDR3 is TGTGCCAGCAGCTTAGCGAGTAGGACTAGCGGGGAACCTACCTACGAGCAGTACTTC.

J is TRBJ1-2 and V is TRBV27, with D unresolved. The CDR3 contains 14 residues. CDR1 is MNHEY and CDR2 is SMNVEV in the germline V gene (reference sequence). V was pared by 7 bases and J by 3 bases, with 15 bases between. CDR3 in DNA: TGTGCCAGCATGGACCGTGGAGGGTACTATGGCTACACCTTC. Encoded protein: CASMDRGGYYGYTF.

The V gene is TRBV4-3, the J gene TRBJ2-3; 10 nucleotides agree with TRBD1. Trimming cost V 4 bases and J 4 bases; bases outside gene matches: 8. Germline-derived CDR1 and CDR2 are LGHNA and YSLEER. The CDR3 is made up of 16 amino acids. CDR3 DNA sequence: TGCGCCAGCAGCCCAGGGGACAGGGGAAGCTCAGATACGCAGTATTTT. It yields the protein CASSPGDRGSSDTQYF.